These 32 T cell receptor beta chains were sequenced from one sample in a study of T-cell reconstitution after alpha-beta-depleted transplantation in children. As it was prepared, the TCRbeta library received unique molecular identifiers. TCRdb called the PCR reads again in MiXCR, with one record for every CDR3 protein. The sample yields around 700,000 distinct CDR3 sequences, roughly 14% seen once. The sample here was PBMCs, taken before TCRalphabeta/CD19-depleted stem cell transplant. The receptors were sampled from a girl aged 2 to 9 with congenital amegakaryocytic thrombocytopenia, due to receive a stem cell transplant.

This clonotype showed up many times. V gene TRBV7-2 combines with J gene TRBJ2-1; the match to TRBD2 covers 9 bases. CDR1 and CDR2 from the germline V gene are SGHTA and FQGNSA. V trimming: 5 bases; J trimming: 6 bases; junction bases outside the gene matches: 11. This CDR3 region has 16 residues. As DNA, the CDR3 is TGTGCCAGCAGCCGTAGGGCGGGAGGGCCTCTCAATGAGCAGTTCTTC. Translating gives CASSRRAGGPLNEQFF.

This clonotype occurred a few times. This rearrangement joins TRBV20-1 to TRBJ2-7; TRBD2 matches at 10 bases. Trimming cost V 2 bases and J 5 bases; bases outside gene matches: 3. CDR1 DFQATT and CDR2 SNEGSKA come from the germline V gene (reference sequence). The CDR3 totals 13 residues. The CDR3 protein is CSARILAGNEQYF. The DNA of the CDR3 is TGCAGTGCTAGAATACTAGCGGGAAACGAGCAGTACTTC.

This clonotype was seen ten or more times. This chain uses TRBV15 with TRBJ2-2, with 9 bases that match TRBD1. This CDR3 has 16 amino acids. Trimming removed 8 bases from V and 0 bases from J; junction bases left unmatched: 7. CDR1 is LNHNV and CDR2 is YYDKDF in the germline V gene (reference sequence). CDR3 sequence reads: CATLNRGPANTGELFF. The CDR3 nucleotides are TGTGCCACCTTGAACAGGGGGCCCGCGAACACCGGGGAGCTGTTTTTT.

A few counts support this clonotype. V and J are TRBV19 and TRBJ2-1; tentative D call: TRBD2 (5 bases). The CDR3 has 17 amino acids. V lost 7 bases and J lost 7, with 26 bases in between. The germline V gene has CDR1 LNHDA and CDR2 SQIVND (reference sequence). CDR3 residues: CASISDGNFASPNEQFF. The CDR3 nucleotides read TGTGCCAGTATCTCGGATGGGAACTTCGCTAGCCCTAATGAGCAGTTCTTC.

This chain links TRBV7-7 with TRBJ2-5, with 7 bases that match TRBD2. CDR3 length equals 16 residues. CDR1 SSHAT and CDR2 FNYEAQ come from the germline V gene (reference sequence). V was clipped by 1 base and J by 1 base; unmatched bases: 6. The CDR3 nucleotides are TGTGCCAGCAGCTTAGGTCCGACTAGCACCCAAGAGACCCAGTACTTC. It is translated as CASSLGPTSTQETQYF.

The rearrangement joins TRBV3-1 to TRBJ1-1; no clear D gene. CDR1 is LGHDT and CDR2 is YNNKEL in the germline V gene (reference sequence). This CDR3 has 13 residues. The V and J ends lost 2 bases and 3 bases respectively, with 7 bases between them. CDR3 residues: CASSQSLYTEAFF. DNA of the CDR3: TGTGCCAGCAGCCAAAGCCTTTACACTGAAGCTTTCTTT. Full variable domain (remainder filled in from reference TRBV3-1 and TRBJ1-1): DTAVSQTPKYLVTQMGNDKSIKCEQNLGHDTMYWYKQDSKKFLKIMFSYNNKELIINETVPNRFSPKSPDKAHLNLHINSLELGDSAVYFCASSQSLYTEAFFGQGTRLTVV.

The CDR3 loop reads CSVVAPEETQYF. CDR3 in DNA: TGCAGCGTTGTTGCGCCCGAAGAGACCCAGTACTTC. The genes are TRBV29-1 and TRBJ2-5; D gene ambiguous. From germline, CDR1 is SQVTM and CDR2 ANQGSEA. The V end was cut by 4 bases, the J end by 3 bases, with 9 bases between. The CDR3 is made up of 12 amino acids.

The CDR3 nucleotides are TGTGCCAGCAGCTATCAAGCGGTCTCCTACGAGCAGTACTTC. This codes for CASSYQAVSYEQYF. This chain connects TRBV5-5 to TRBJ2-7, with a weak D call TRBD2 (5 bases). In germline, CDR1 is SGHKS, CDR2 YYEKEE (reference sequence). V was pared by 3 bases and J by 0 bases, with 10 bases between. The CDR3 extends over 14 amino acids.

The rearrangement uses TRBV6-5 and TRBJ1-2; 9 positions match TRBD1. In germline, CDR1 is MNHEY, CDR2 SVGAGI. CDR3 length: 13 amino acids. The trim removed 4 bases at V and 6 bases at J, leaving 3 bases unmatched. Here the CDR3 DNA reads TGTGCCAGCAGTTCCGGGACAGGGCATGGCTACACCTTC. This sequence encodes CASSSGTGHGYTF.

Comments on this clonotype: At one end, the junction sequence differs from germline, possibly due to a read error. The CDR3 coding sequence is TGTGCCAGCAGCCACGGGACTAGCCTCGACAATGCGCAGTTCTTC. It is translated as CASSHGTSLDNAQFF. The chain has TRBV3-1 and TRBJ2-1; 9 bases line up with TRBD2. Germline V CDR1 and CDR2: LGHDT, YNNKEL (reference sequence). The CDR3 is made up of 15 amino acids.

The CDR3 loop reads CAWSKKLLGNNEQFF. In DNA form, the CDR3 reads TGTGCCTGGAGTAAGAAGCTTTTAGGAAACAATGAGCAGTTCTTC. This rearrangement joins TRBV30 to TRBJ2-1; D not certain. V dropped 2 bases and J dropped 5 bases, with 16 bases sitting between them. CDR1 GTSNPN and CDR2 SVGIG come from the germline V gene (reference sequence). This CDR3 region has 15 residues.

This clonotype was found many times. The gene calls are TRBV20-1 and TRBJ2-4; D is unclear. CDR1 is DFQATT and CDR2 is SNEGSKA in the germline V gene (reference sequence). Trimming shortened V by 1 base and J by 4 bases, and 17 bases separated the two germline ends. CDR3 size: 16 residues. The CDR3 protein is CSARVRIGQLKNIQYF. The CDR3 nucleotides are TGCAGTGCTAGAGTGCGAATCGGGCAGTTGAAAAACATTCAGTACTTC.

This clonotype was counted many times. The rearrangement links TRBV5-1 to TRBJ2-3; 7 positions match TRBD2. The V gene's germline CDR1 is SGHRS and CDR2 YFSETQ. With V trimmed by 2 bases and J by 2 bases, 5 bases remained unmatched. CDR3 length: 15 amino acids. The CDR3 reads CASSFRTRTTDTQYF. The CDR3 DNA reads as TGCGCCAGCAGCTTTAGGACTAGGACCACAGATACGCAGTATTTT.

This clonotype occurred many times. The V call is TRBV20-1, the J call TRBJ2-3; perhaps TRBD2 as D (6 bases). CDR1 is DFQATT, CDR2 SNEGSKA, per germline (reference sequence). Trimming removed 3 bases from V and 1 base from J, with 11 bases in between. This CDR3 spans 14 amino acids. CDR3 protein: CSASTGGGTDTQYF. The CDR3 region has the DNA TGCAGTGCTAGTACTGGCGGGGGCACAGATACGCAGTATTTT.

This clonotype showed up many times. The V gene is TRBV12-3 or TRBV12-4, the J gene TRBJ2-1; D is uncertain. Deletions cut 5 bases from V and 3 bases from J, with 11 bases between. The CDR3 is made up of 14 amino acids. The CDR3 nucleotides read TGTGCCAGCAGTGGGGTGAATCGCTACAATGAGCAGTTCTTC. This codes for CASSGVNRYNEQFF.

The CDR3 nucleotides read TGTGCCAGCAGCTTAAGGGGGGCAGCTTGGGAGACCCAGTACTTC. Translating gives CASSLRGAAWETQYF. The rearrangement links TRBV7-3 to TRBJ2-5; possibly TRBD1 or TRBD2 for D (6 bases each). The length of the CDR3 is 15 residues. V was clipped by 1 base and J by 5 bases, with 14 bases between them. The V gene's germline CDR1 is SGHTA and CDR2 FQGTGA.

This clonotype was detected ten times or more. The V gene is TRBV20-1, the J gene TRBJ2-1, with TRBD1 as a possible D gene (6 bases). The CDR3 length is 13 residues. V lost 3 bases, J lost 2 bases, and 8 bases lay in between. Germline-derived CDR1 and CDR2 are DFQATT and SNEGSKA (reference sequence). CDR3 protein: CSARGATYNEQFF. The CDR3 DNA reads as TGCAGTGCTAGGGGGGCTACCTACAATGAGCAGTTCTTC.

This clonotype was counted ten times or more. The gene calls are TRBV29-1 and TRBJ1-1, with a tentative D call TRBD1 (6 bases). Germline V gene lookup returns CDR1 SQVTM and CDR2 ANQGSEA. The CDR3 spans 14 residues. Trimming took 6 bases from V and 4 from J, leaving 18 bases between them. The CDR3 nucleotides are TGCAGCGTCGAACATCAGGGGATTGGCACTGAAGCTTTCTTT. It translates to CSVEHQGIGTEAFF.

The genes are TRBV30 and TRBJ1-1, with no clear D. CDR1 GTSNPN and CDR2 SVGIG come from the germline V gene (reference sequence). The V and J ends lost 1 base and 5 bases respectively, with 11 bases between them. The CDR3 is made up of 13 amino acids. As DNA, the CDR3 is TGTGCCTGGAGTGGGTTGGCGAAAACTGAAGCTTTCTTT. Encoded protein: CAWSGLAKTEAFF.

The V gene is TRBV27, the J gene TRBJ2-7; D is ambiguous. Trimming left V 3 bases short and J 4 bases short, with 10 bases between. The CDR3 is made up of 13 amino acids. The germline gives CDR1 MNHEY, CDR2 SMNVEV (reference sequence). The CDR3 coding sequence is TGTGCCAGCAGTTTGGAACCAGCATACGAGCAGTACTTC. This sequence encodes CASSLEPAYEQYF.

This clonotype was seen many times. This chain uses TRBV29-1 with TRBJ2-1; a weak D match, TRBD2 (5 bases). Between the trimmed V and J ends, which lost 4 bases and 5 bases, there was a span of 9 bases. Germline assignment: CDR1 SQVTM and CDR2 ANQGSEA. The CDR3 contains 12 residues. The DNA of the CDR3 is TGCAGCGTTGGACGGGGAGACAATGAGCAGTTCTTC. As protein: CSVGRGDNEQFF.

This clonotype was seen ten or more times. CDR3: CSARVSASGSYNEQFF. The CDR3 coding sequence is TGCAGTGCTAGAGTGTCAGCTAGCGGGTCCTACAATGAGCAGTTCTTC. The chain has TRBV20-1 and TRBJ2-1; 8 positions agree with TRBD2. CDR1 and CDR2 from the germline V gene are DFQATT and SNEGSKA (reference sequence). Trimming took 1 base from V and 1 from J; bases not matched to a gene: 6. The CDR3 runs 16 residues.

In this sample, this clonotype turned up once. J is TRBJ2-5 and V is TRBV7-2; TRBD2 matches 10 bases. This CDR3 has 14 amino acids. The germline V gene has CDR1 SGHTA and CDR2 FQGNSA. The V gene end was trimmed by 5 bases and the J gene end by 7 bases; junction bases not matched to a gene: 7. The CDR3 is CASSDGLAEGTQYF. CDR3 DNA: TGTGCCAGCAGCGACGGACTAGCGGAAGGGACCCAGTACTTC.

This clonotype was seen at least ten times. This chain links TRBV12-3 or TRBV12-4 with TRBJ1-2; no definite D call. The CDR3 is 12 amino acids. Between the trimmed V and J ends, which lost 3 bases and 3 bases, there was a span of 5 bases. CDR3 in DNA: TGTGCCAGCAGTTTGGCGCACTATGGCTACACCTTC. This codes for CASSLAHYGYTF.

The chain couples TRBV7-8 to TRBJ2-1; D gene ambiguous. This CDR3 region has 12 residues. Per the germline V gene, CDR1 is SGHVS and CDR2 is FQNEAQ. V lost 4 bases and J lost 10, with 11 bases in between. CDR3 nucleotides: TGTGCCAGCAGCTGGGGTAGCAGCGAGCAGTTCTTC. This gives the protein CASSWGSSEQFF.

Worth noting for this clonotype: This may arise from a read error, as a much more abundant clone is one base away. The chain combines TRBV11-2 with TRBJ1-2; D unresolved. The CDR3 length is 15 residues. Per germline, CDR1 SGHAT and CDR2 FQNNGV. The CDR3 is CASSLDSLDNYGSTF. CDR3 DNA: TGTGCCAGCAGCCTCGACTCCTTGGATAACTATGGCTCCACCTTC.

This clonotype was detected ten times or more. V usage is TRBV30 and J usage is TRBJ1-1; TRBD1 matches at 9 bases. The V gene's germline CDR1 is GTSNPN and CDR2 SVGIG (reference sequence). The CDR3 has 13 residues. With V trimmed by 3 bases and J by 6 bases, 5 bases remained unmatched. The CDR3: CAWRTGGKAEAFF. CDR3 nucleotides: TGTGCCTGGAGAACAGGGGGCAAGGCTGAAGCTTTCTTT.

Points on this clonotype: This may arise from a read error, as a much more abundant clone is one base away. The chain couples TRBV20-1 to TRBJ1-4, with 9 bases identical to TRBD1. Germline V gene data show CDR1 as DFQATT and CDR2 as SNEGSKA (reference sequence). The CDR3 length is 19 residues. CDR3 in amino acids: CCARDHRGQGRGTNEKLFF. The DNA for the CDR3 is TGCTGTGCTAGAGATCATCGGGGACAGGGAAGAGGGACTAATGAAAAACTGTTTTTT.

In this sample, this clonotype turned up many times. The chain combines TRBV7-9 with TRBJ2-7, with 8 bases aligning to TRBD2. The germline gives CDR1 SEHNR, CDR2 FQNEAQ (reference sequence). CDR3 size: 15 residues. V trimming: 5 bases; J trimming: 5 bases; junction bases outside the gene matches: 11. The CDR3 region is CASSPRGLESHEQYF. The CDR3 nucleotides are TGTGCCAGCAGCCCGCGGGGACTAGAAAGCCACGAGCAGTACTTC.

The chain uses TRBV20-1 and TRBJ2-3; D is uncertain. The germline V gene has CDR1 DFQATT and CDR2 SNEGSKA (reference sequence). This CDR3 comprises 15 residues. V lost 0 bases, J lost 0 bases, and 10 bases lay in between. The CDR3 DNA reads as TGCAGTGCTAGAGATGCCCGGGTTAGCACAGATACGCAGTATTTT. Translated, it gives CSARDARVSTDTQYF.

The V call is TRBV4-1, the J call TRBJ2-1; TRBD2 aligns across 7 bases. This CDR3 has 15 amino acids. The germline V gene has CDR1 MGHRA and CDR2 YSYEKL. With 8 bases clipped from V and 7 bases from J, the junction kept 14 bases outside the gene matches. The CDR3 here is CASEGVSGTLNEQFF. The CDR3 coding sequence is TGCGCCAGCGAAGGGGTCAGCGGGACCCTTAATGAGCAGTTCTTC.

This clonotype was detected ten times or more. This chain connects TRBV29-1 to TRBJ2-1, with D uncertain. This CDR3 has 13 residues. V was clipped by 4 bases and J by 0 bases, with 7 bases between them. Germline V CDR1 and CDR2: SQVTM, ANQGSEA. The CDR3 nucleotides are TGCAGCGTTGCCGGTAGCTCCTACAATGAGCAGTTCTTC. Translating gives CSVAGSSYNEQFF.